The following is a TCR beta chain sequence with its context. The antigen remains unidentified. Germline V gene lookup returns CDR1 KGHSH and CDR2 LQKENI. With V trimmed by 5 bases and J by 2 bases, 4 bases remained unmatched. This CDR3 comprises 14 residues. This sample was taken from a study of T-cell memory formation after mild COVID-19. UMIs and sample barcodes were carried by the TCR alpha and TCR beta cDNA libraries that 5'RACE produced using constant-segment primers. Each CDR3 protein is one row after TCRdb ran MiXCR on the 5' RACE reads. This sample has some 300,000 distinct CDR3 sequences, with 20% to 25% found just once. Findings of the study overall: Some clones that responded were present in memory (sampled pre-infection), which suggests cross-reactive memory joined. Among CD4+ contracting clones, most were CM and EM, and CD8+ ones EMRA. Whether second-wave clones peaking at day 37 were SARS-CoV-2 specific went unconfirmed.

The V gene is TRBV18, the J gene TRBJ2-7; 9 bases map to TRBD1. The TCR was taken from a man aged 18 to 29 who had mild COVID-19 (a few samples of this study predate the infection). Cell type and time point are not known. Sequenced: PBMCs or a T cell subset sorted from them (not recorded which). The CDR3 reads CASSNRGPPYEQYF. The CDR3 DNA is TGTGCCAGCTCAAACAGGGGGCCCCCCTACGAGCAGTACTTC.